This T cell receptor beta chain was identified in a study of T-cell reconstitution after alpha-beta-depleted transplantation in children. Trimming cost V 6 bases and J 2 bases; bases outside gene matches: 19. The length of the CDR3 is 19 residues. This clonotype appeared many times. Unique molecular identifiers were incorporated into the prepared TCRbeta library. TCRdb re-called the PCR reads with MiXCR, one entry per CDR3 protein. The table includes about 200,000 distinct CDR3 sequences, roughly 15% detected once. Specimen: PBMCs from the stem cell graft donor, collected from the stem cell graft. The receptor comes from a human donor who donated a stem cell graft to a child with acute lymphoblastic leukemia. J is TRBJ2-7 and V is TRBV12-3 or TRBV12-4; TRBD2 matches 10 bases. CDR3 DNA sequence: TGTGCCAGCAGCACCCCCAAGCGGGAGGGCCGGAGCAGAACCTACGAGCAGTACTTC. Amino acid sequence: CASSTPKREGRSRTYEQYF.